These 16 T cell receptor beta chains were sequenced from one sample in a study of T cell repertoires in cytomegalovirus infection (dated by TCRdb to about 2019). This sample was sequenced with an Illumina HiSeq 1500. The public reads were reprocessed in TCRdb via fastp at Q25 and MiXCR, keeping in-frame beta chains. Every entry covers one CDR3 protein and lists the most common genes and DNA from its rows. A total of hundreds of thousands of distinct CDR3 sequences appear in this sample, about two fifths of them only once. The leading ten clones occupy approximately 40% of the sample. According to the study, the label for this sample's treatment or condition signals: in vitro stimulation with specific CMV peptide epitopes to enrich CMV-specific T cells. The antigens of these receptors remain unknown. The input for sequencing was cultured PBMCs, taken from culture after CMV antigen stimulation. The receptors derive from a human donor in good health (CMV status not recorded). Some clones in this sample may be carry-over from other donors' samples.

This clonotype turned up a few times. This chain uses TRBV12-3 or TRBV12-4 with TRBJ2-1, with D possibly called TRBD1 or TRBD2 (5 bases each). V gave up 2 bases and J gave up 4 bases, with 15 bases separating them. The CDR3 loop spans 16 amino acids. The CDR3 region has the DNA TGTGCCAGCAGTTTAAGGGGAGAGGTGCTTTACAATGAGCAGTTCTTC. This translates into CASSLRGEVLYNEQFF.

This clonotype turned up a few times. The chain's CDR3 is CASSLRGPGNTIYF. Written as DNA, the CDR3 is TGTGCCAGCAGCTTACGGGGGCCAGGAAACACCATATATTTT. The chain links TRBV7-2 to TRBJ1-3; possibly TRBD1 for D (6 bases). From germline, CDR1 is SGHTA and CDR2 FQGNSA. The CDR3 is 14 amino acids. Trimming left V 2 bases short and J 4 bases short, with 9 bases between.

This clonotype was counted ten times or more. The V call is TRBV12-5, the J call TRBJ2-1, with D uncertain. The CDR3 covers 15 residues. Trimming stripped 5 bases from V and 0 bases from J, with 11 bases between. From germline, CDR1 is LGHNT and CDR2 FRNRAP. The CDR3 loop is CASGPADFSYNEQFF. The CDR3 nucleotides read TGTGCTAGTGGTCCGGCGGATTTCTCCTACAATGAGCAGTTCTTC.

This clonotype came up a few times. The chain employs TRBV7-2 and TRBJ1-5; D is perhaps TRBD1 (5 bases). The CDR3 covers 15 residues. From germline, CDR1 is SGHTA and CDR2 FQGNSA. Trimming cost V 4 bases and J 0 bases, with 10 bases left between them. CDR3 nucleotide sequence: TGTGCCAGCAGCTGGGGCCGATATAGCAATCAGCCCCAGCATTTT. Its translation: CASSWGRYSNQPQHF.

The V call is TRBV4-1, the J call TRBJ2-1; 8 positions agree with TRBD1. CDR1 is MGHRA, CDR2 YSYEKL, per germline. With V trimmed by 6 bases and J by 1 base, 5 bases remained unmatched. The CDR3 totals 15 residues. CDR3 DNA: TGCGCCAGCAGACCGGGACAGGCTTCCTACAATGAGCAGTTCTTC. This translates into CASRPGQASYNEQFF.

This chain links TRBV6-2 or TRBV6-3 with TRBJ1-4, with unresolved D. The ends were cut back, 5 bases at V and 8 bases at J, with 12 bases in the middle. This CDR3 has 13 residues. Looked up from germline, CDR1 is MNHEY and CDR2 is SVGEGT. The DNA of the CDR3 is TGTGCCAGCAGTATCTTCCTGAGAGAAAAACTGTTTTTT. Encoded protein: CASSIFLREKLFF.

The sample holds a few counts of this clonotype. This chain connects TRBV7-9 to TRBJ1-2, with TRBD1 as a possible D gene (6 bases). Trimming removed 0 bases from V and 2 bases from J, with 10 bases in between. The CDR3 sequence is 15 residues long. Germline V gene data show CDR1 as SEHNR and CDR2 as FQNEAQ (reference sequence). The CDR3 nucleotides read TGTGCCAGCAGCTTAGCGTCCGGACAGAACTATGGCTACACCTTC. Encoded protein: CASSLASGQNYGYTF.

V and J are TRBV12-3 or TRBV12-4 and TRBJ2-3, with D maybe TRBD1 (5 bases). With 3 bases removed from V and 12 bases from J, the gap between germline ends came to 13 bases. This CDR3 has 12 residues. This chain's CDR3 is CASSFIGAHQYF. CDR3 sequence (DNA): TGTGCCAGCAGTTTTATAGGGGCGCATCAGTATTTT.

The V call is TRBV6-2 or TRBV6-3, the J call TRBJ2-6; D not resolved. The CDR3 has 15 amino acids. Germline loops: CDR1 MNHEY, CDR2 SVGEGT. V lost 8 bases and J 0 bases, leaving 11 bases between the germline ends. The CDR3: CASRPRSSGANVLTF. As DNA, the CDR3 is TGTGCCAGCCGGCCCCGGAGCTCTGGGGCCAACGTCCTGACTTTC.

This clonotype was detected only a few times. The chain is built from TRBV7-6 and TRBJ2-3; 8 bases align to TRBD2. V lost 5 bases to trimming and J lost 2 bases; unmatched junction nucleotides: 6. CDR1 is SGHVS and CDR2 is FNYEAQ in the germline V gene. The CDR3 length is 15 residues. The CDR3 sequence is CASSALAGPTDTQYF. In nucleotides, the CDR3 is TGTGCCAGCAGCGCCTTAGCGGGGCCCACAGATACGCAGTATTTT. Complete variable domain (other parts from reference TRBV7-6 and TRBJ2-3): GAGVSQSPRYKVTKRGQDVALRCDPISGHVSLYWYRQALGQGPEFLTYFNYEAQQDKSGLPNDRFSAERPEGSISTLTIQRTEQRDSAMYRCASSALAGPTDTQYFGPGTRLTVL.

In its sample, this clonotype was seen many times. The rearrangement links TRBV7-2 to TRBJ2-3; no clear D. The V and J ends lost 5 bases and 1 base respectively, with 7 bases between them. CDR3 length: 13 residues. The germline CDR1 and CDR2 sequences are SGHTA and FQGNSA. Here the CDR3 reads CASSMRRTDTQYF. The CDR3, as DNA: TGTGCCAGCAGCATGCGCCGCACAGATACGCAGTATTTT.

V and J are TRBV7-2 and TRBJ2-1; D remains ambiguous. Germline values: CDR1 SGHTA, CDR2 FQGNSA. The CDR3 spans 15 residues. Trimming cost V 4 bases and J 1 base, with 11 bases left between them. CDR3 DNA sequence: TGTGCCAGCAGCTCCCACGTGAGGTCCTACAATGAGCAGTTCTTC. Its protein is CASSSHVRSYNEQFF.

In its sample, this clonotype was seen a few times. The CDR3 sequence is CASSQEGGDEQFF. CDR3 sequence (DNA): TGCGCCAGCAGCCAAGAAGGAGGGGATGAGCAGTTCTTC. J is TRBJ2-1 and V is TRBV4-1; D possibly corresponds to TRBD2 (6 bases). The CDR3 loop spans 13 amino acids. The V end was cut by 0 bases, the J end by 8 bases, with 8 bases between. CDR1 and CDR2 from the germline V gene are MGHRA and YSYEKL.

This clonotype has a handful of counts. The chain links TRBV6-2 or TRBV6-3 to TRBJ2-7; 7 bases agree with TRBD1. Germline loops: CDR1 MNHEY, CDR2 SVGEGT. The CDR3 loop spans 13 amino acids. J lost 7 bases, V lost 2 bases, and 5 bases had no gene match. The CDR3 loop reads CASSYGLRGEQYF. CDR3 sequence (DNA): TGTGCCAGCAGTTACGGGCTCAGGGGGGAGCAGTACTTC.

This chain links TRBV7-2 with TRBJ2-3; D gene unclear. V dropped 5 bases and J dropped 6 bases, with 12 bases sitting between them. The CDR3 runs 13 residues. Germline V gene lookup returns CDR1 SGHTA and CDR2 FQGNSA. The CDR3 is CASSAAQFDTQYF. DNA for the CDR3: TGTGCCAGCAGCGCTGCACAGTTCGATACGCAGTATTTT.

This chain links TRBV29-1 with TRBJ1-1; D remains ambiguous. Trimming stripped 0 bases from V and 8 bases from J, with 13 bases between. CDR1 SQVTM and CDR2 ANQGSEA come from the germline V gene. The CDR3 has 13 residues. CDR3 sequence: CSVEDSQYEEAFF. In nucleotides, the CDR3 is TGCAGCGTTGAAGATTCCCAGTACGAAGAAGCTTTCTTT. Full variable domain (outside the CDR3, taken from reference TRBV29-1 and TRBJ1-1): SAVISQKPSRDICQRGTSLTIQCQVDSQVTMMFWYRQQPGQSLTLIATANQGSEATYESGFVIDKFPISRPNLTFSTLTVSNMSPEDSSIYLCSVEDSQYEEAFFGQGTRLTVV.